What follows are 25 T cell receptor beta chains derived from one specimen sequenced in a study of T cells in Graves' hyperthyroidism and ophthalmopathy. RNA transcripts yielded amplified TCR beta CDR3 regions. HTBI primers were the set used in a first-round RT-PCR of the TCR CDR3. TCRdb processed the multiplex PCR reads anew with MiXCR; each CDR3 protein has one entry. The sample lists about 290,000 distinct CDR3 sequences, roughly an eighth occurring once. Sequenced: blood. Every receptor here comes from a woman in her 40s with Graves' hyperthyroidism.

The chain links TRBV29-1 to TRBJ1-2; D is unclear. CDR1 is SQVTM, CDR2 ANQGSEA, per germline. The CDR3 runs 13 residues. V lost 7 bases to trimming and J lost 4 bases, with 16 bases between them. CDR3 in amino acids: CSDRTRTAYGYTF. CDR3 bases: TGCAGCGACAGAACACGGACCGCCTATGGCTACACCTTC.

This clonotype was seen many times. The chain couples TRBV2 to TRBJ1-6, with TRBD1 matching 8 bases. Germline-derived CDR1 and CDR2 are SNHLY and FYNNEI. This CDR3 is 15 amino acids long. V trimming: 4 bases; J trimming: 5 bases; junction bases outside the gene matches: 4. The CDR3 bases are TGTGCCAGCAGTGTGGCGACAGGGGATAATTCACCCCTCCACTTT. Translation: CASSVATGDNSPLHF. Combining the CDR3 with reference TRBV2 and TRBJ1-6 gives the whole variable domain EPEVTQTPSHQVTQMGQEVILRCVPISNHLYFYWYRQILGQKVEFLVSFYNNEISEKSEIFDDQFSVERPDGSNFTLKIRSTKLEDSAMYFCASSVATGDNSPLHFGNGTRLTVT.

In its sample, this clonotype was seen many times. V usage is TRBV11-2 and J usage is TRBJ2-1, with 12 positions matching TRBD2. J gave up 6 bases and V 3 bases, and 6 bases lay outside the gene matches. The germline CDR1 and CDR2 sequences are SGHAT and FQNNGV. The CDR3 extends over 16 amino acids. CDR3 sequence: CASSFSLAGGFNEQFF. Here the CDR3 DNA reads TGTGCCAGCAGCTTTAGCCTAGCGGGAGGGTTCAATGAGCAGTTCTTC.

The chain links TRBV6-1 to TRBJ2-2; 7 nucleotides agree with TRBD1. The CDR3 loop spans 15 amino acids. CDR1 is MNHNS, CDR2 SASEGT, per germline. J was trimmed by 8 bases and V by 7 bases; bases with no gene match: 13. The CDR3 bases are TGTGCCAGCACTACAGGGGCGCTATCGGTAGGGGAGCTGTTTTTT. The encoded protein is CASTTGALSVGELFF.

This clonotype appeared many times. This clone may be a read error of a much larger clone one base away. This chain connects TRBV27 to TRBJ2-3; unclear D gene. Deletions cut 5 bases from V and 2 bases from J, with 2 bases between. The germline V gene has CDR1 MNHEY and CDR2 SMNVEV (reference sequence). The CDR3 is 11 residues long. The CDR3 loop reads CASSDTDTQYF. The CDR3 DNA follows: TGTGCCAGCAGTGACACAGATACGCAGTATTTT.

This clonotype was found many times. V is TRBV6-1 and J is TRBJ2-2; a possible D gene is TRBD1 (6 bases). This CDR3 region has 15 residues. The germline V gene has CDR1 MNHNS and CDR2 SASEGT. V was cut by 6 bases and J by 5 bases, with 16 bases left in between. CDR3 amino acids: CASRELSGATGELFF. In DNA form, the CDR3 reads TGTGCCAGCAGGGAACTTTCAGGGGCAACCGGGGAGCTGTTTTTT.

This clonotype was picked up one time. The V and J genes are TRBV7-3 and TRBJ2-2, with D possibly being TRBD2 (6 bases). CDR3 length: 18 residues. The germline CDR1 and CDR2 sequences are SGHTA and FQGTGA. With 2 bases removed from V and 1 base from J, the gap between germline ends came to 17 bases. Here the CDR3 DNA reads TGTGCCAGCAGCTTATTCCCCCCCGGGACTTTGAACACCGGGGAGCTGTTTTTT. This sequence encodes CASSLFPPGTLNTGELFF.

This clonotype was seen repeatedly, ten times or more. The chain is built from TRBV28 and TRBJ2-7, with 8 bases aligning to TRBD2. The CDR3 runs 16 residues. Per the germline V gene, CDR1 is MDHEN and CDR2 is SYDVKM. V lost 5 bases, J lost 1 base, and 10 bases stayed unmatched. In DNA form, the CDR3 reads TGTGCCAGCAGTACCACCGGACTAGCCCGATCCTACGAGCAGTACTTC. This sequence encodes CASSTTGLARSYEQYF.

For this clonotype: A much larger clonotype is one base distant, so this may be a read error. The CDR3 ends on some other residue instead of the conserved phenylalanine or tryptophan, so this is likely a read error. This chain links TRBV7-2 with TRBJ1-6, with D possibly TRBD1 on 5 matching bases. Trimming pared 2 bases from V and 8 bases from J, leaving 7 bases between. Germline values: CDR1 SGHTA, CDR2 FQGNSA. The CDR3 sequence is 13 residues long. The CDR3 region is CASSLQGHSPLHS. The CDR3 DNA reads TGTGCCAGCAGCTTACAGGGCCATTCACCCCTCCACTCT.

This chain uses TRBV18 with TRBJ1-6; D remains unclear. CDR1 and CDR2 (germline): KGHSH, LQKENI. V was pared by 6 bases and J by 5 bases, with 11 bases between. The CDR3 has 14 residues. The CDR3 DNA reads as TGTGCCAGCTCGTCCACGAGTGATAATTCACCCCTCCACTTT. Amino acid sequence: CASSSTSDNSPLHF. Based on the CDR3 plus reference TRBV18 and TRBJ1-6, the full variable domain is NAGVMQNPRHLVRRRGQEARLRCSPMKGHSHVYWYRQLPEEGLKFMVYLQKENIIDESGMPKERFSAEFPKEGPSILRIQQVVRGDSAAYFCASSSTSDNSPLHFGNGTRLTVT.

The gene calls are TRBV7-3 and TRBJ2-1; D may match TRBD1 or TRBD2 (5 bases each). The V and J ends lost 6 bases and 9 bases respectively, with 15 bases between them. The CDR3 totals 13 residues. Germline V gene data show CDR1 as SGHTA and CDR2 as FQGTGA. CDR3 protein: CASRDSGGVEQFF. CDR3 coding DNA: TGTGCCAGCAGGGATAGTGGGGGAGTTGAGCAGTTCTTC.

The V gene is TRBV2, the J gene TRBJ1-6; no reliable D call. Germline V gene sequence: CDR1 SNHLY, CDR2 FYNNEI. The CDR3 loop spans 12 amino acids. V was clipped by 5 bases and J by 9 bases, with 8 bases between them. Here the CDR3 reads CASSLSGSPLHF. CDR3 DNA: TGTGCCAGCAGTTTAAGTGGTTCACCCCTCCACTTT.

The sample holds many counts of this clonotype. The junction does not match germline at one end; this may be a read error. The chain links TRBV6-2 or TRBV6-3 to TRBJ2-5; a weak D match, TRBD2 (6 bases). This CDR3 comprises 15 residues. CDR1 and CDR2 from the germline V gene are MNHEY and SVGEGT. CDR3 residues: CASNYGNFGGETQYF. The CDR3 nucleotides are TGTGCCAGCAATTACGGAAACTTCGGGGGTGAGACCCAGTACTTC.

The V and J genes are TRBV24-1 and TRBJ2-2; 8 nucleotides match TRBD1. The CDR3 sequence is 12 residues long. V shed 4 bases, J shed 12 bases, and the junction held 3 bases outside the gene matches. Germline CDR1 KGHDR, CDR2 SFDVKD. The DNA of the CDR3 is TGTGCCACCAGTGACTGGGACAGGCAGCTGTTTTTT. It codes for CATSDWDRQLFF.

This clonotype came up many times. The chain is built from TRBV7-8 and TRBJ1-4; D uncertain. The CDR3 length is 17 residues. Trimming removed 2 bases from V and 11 bases from J, with 24 bases in between. Germline V gene sequence: CDR1 SGHVS, CDR2 FQNEAQ. CDR3 sequence: CASSLNVGLLGMGKLFF. Written as DNA, the CDR3 is TGTGCCAGCAGCTTAAATGTCGGTTTATTGGGGATGGGGAAACTGTTTTTT.

This clonotype was picked up a small number of times. The rearrangement links TRBV3-1 to TRBJ2-3; 7 bases map to TRBD2. Germline V gene sequence: CDR1 LGHDT, CDR2 YNNKEL (reference sequence). This CDR3 has 17 residues. V lost 2 bases, J lost 4 bases, and 12 bases stayed unmatched. The CDR3 loop is CASSQYGRSGVADTQYF. The CDR3 DNA is TGTGCCAGCAGCCAATACGGGAGGTCGGGAGTCGCAGATACGCAGTATTTT.

This clonotype was counted at least ten times. The chain has TRBV28 and TRBJ2-7; TRBD1 might be the D (6 bases). CDR3 length: 11 amino acids. Germline V gene sequence: CDR1 MDHEN, CDR2 SYDVKM. V lost 2 bases to trimming and J lost 8 bases, with 7 bases between them. The CDR3 here is CASSLTGKQYF. In DNA form, the CDR3 reads TGTGCCAGCAGTTTAACAGGGAAGCAGTACTTC.

This chain joins TRBV29-1 and TRBJ1-1, with a possible D match to TRBD1 (6 bases). This CDR3 has 13 residues. V lost 0 bases and J lost 6, with 11 bases in between. Per germline, CDR1 SQVTM and CDR2 ANQGSEA. The CDR3 DNA follows: TGCAGCGTTGAAGACAGGGGTCGCCCTGAAGCTTTCTTT. Translated, it gives CSVEDRGRPEAFF.

This clonotype has at least ten counts. The chain uses TRBV10-3 and TRBJ1-5; tentatively, D is TRBD1 (5 bases). V lost 10 bases and J 4 bases, leaving 23 bases between the germline ends. Germline loops: CDR1 ENHRY, CDR2 SYGVKD. CDR3 length: 16 residues. CDR3 DNA sequence: TGTGCCACGTCAGCTCAGGGTGGACTGACGAATCAGCCCCAGCATTTT. Its protein is CATSAQGGLTNQPQHF.

Only a few counts were recorded for this clonotype. V usage is TRBV2 and J usage is TRBJ2-5; 8 bases line up with TRBD2. Germline V CDR1 and CDR2: SNHLY, FYNNEI. The CDR3 is 16 residues long. V trimming: 2 bases; J trimming: 11 bases; junction bases outside the gene matches: 16. CDR3 bases: TGTGCCAGCAGTGAAAGAGTTGATCTAGCGGGTATCGGACAGTACTTC. This gives the protein CASSERVDLAGIGQYF.

In this sample, this clonotype turned up many times. The DNA for the CDR3 is TGTGCCAGCAGTACCGACAGGGGAGGAAGCGAAGCTTTCTTT. Protein: CASSTDRGGSEAFF. The genes are TRBV6-1 and TRBJ1-1, with TRBD1 identical over 8 bases. This CDR3 region has 14 residues. The germline gives CDR1 MNHNS, CDR2 SASEGT. Unmatched junction bases numbered 10, after V lost 5 bases and J lost 8 bases.

This chain connects TRBV7-3 to TRBJ2-7; the match to TRBD1 covers 9 bases. Germline values: CDR1 SGHTA, CDR2 FQGTGA. Trimming at V came to 3 bases and at J to 12 bases, leaving 9 bases not matched to a gene. This CDR3 has 13 amino acids. The CDR3 region is CASSFDEGTGRYF. CDR3 coding DNA: TGTGCCAGCAGCTTCGATGAGGGGACAGGGCGGTACTTC.

This clonotype was seen at least ten times. V gene TRBV28 combines with J gene TRBJ2-1; TRBD2 matches 7 bases. From germline, CDR1 is MDHEN and CDR2 SYDVKM. CDR3 size: 15 residues. Trimming took 6 bases from V and 5 from J; bases not matched to a gene: 10. The CDR3 DNA reads TGTGCCAGCAGCCTCCCGGGGGGAGGAGACAATGAGCAGTTCTTC. It is translated as CASSLPGGGDNEQFF.

This clonotype was detected many times. The V gene is TRBV12-3 or TRBV12-4, the J gene TRBJ2-5, with TRBD1 matching 8 bases. The ends lost 6 bases at V and 3 bases at J; junction bases unmatched: 3. This CDR3 region has 13 residues. In DNA form, the CDR3 reads TGTGCCAGCAGAGGACAGGGTAAAGAGACCCAGTACTTC. This encodes CASRGQGKETQYF.

The V call is TRBV18, the J call TRBJ2-7; D tentatively fits TRBD1 or TRBD2 (5 bases each). The CDR3 is 14 amino acids. V was clipped by 0 bases and J by 6 bases, with 12 bases between them. Germline-derived CDR1 and CDR2 are KGHSH and LQKENI. CDR3 region: CASSPPGKGSEQYF. The CDR3 nucleotides are TGTGCCAGCTCACCACCAGGGAAGGGGAGCGAGCAGTACTTC.